Listed below are T cell receptor beta chains from one sample, sequenced in a study of identical twins. TCRdb recomputed calls from the 5' RACE reads with MiXCR, one row per CDR3 protein. In the table there are 1.5 million to 2 million distinct CDR3 sequences, roughly a third of which are singletons. The sequenced sample consisted of cord blood. These receptors came from a newborn girl in good health. Both conserved end residues are part of each CDR3. D genes are given only for firm matches. Expanded clones are given a class, and other clones once, few, many or no size at all.

j_call | v_call | clone_size | cdr3_length | d_call | cdr3_aa | cdr3_nt
TRBJ2-4 | TRBV7-2 | few | 18 | TRBD2 | CASSSIPGLAGLMNIQYF | TGTGCCAGCAGCTCAATCCCCGGACTAGCGGGATTGATGAACATTCAGTACTTC
TRBJ2-5 | TRBV21-1 | . | 16 | . | CASSKEDNRNQETQYF | TGTGCCAGCAGCAAAGAGGATAATCGGAACCAAGAGACCCAGTACTTC
TRBJ1-2 | TRBV7-9 | . | 14 | TRBD1 | CASTRQGSNYGYTF | TGTGCCAGCACCCGACAGGGTTCGAACTATGGCTACACCTTC
TRBJ1-2 | TRBV9 | . | 13 | . | CASSVDANYGYTF | TGTGCCAGCAGCGTCGACGCTAACTATGGCTACACCTTC
TRBJ2-4 | TRBV9 | . | 12 | TRBD1 | CASSATGPIQYF | TGTGCCAGCAGCGCGACAGGGCCGATTCAGTACTTC
TRBJ2-3 | TRBV28 | . | 14 | . | CASKTWTSTDTQYF | TGTGCCAGCAAAACGTGGACTAGCACAGATACGCAGTATTTT
TRBJ1-2 | TRBV6-1 | few | 12 | . | CASSELATGYTF | TGTGCCAGCAGTGAACTGGCGACTGGCTACACCTTC
TRBJ2-1 | TRBV6-1 | few | 15 | TRBD2 | CASRMGTKESNEQFF | TGTGCCAGCAGGATGGGGACTAAGGAGAGCAATGAGCAGTTCTTC
TRBJ2-3 | TRBV6-1 | few | 16 | . | CASNRAGLGSTDTQYF | TGTGCCAGCAACCGAGCGGGTCTCGGGAGCACAGATACGCAGTATTTT
TRBJ2-1 | TRBV20-1 | . | 14 | TRBD2 | CSARKTSGYNEQFF | TGCAGTGCTAGGAAGACTAGCGGATACAATGAGCAGTTCTTC
TRBJ2-2 | TRBV4-2 | few | 17 | TRBD1 | CASSQDHGTVNTGELFF | TGTGCCAGCAGCCAAGATCACGGGACAGTCAACACCGGGGAGCTGTTTTTT
TRBJ2-1 | TRBV11-2 | many | 17 | TRBD2 | CASSPRLAGGSYNEQFF | TGTGCCAGCAGCCCCCGACTAGCGGGGGGCTCCTACAATGAGCAGTTCTTC
TRBJ2-3 | TRBV10-3 | few | 14 | TRBD2 | CAISLLADTDTQYF | TGTGCCATCAGCCTCCTAGCGGACACAGATACGCAGTATTTT
TRBJ2-3 | TRBV5-1 | . | 18 | TRBD2 | CASSLAGTSGAQKDTQYF | TGCGCCAGCAGCTTGGCCGGGACTAGCGGGGCTCAAAAGGATACGCAGTATTTT
TRBJ2-1 | TRBV5-1 | many | 14 | TRBD1 | CASSLPTGDNEQFF | TGCGCCAGCAGCTTACCGACAGGGGACAATGAGCAGTTCTTC
TRBJ1-2 | TRBV25-1 | . | 19 | TRBD1 | CASSDNRRTGYLGNYGYTF | TGTGCCAGCAGTGACAATAGGAGGACAGGGTACTTGGGCAACTATGGCTACACCTTC
TRBJ1-3 | TRBV7-2 | . | 15 | . | CASSQQLRGINTIYF | TGTGCCAGCAGCCAACAGCTCCGGGGGATAAACACCATATATTTT
TRBJ2-1 | TRBV7-9 | few | 14 | TRBD2 | CASSLDVVAGEQFF | TGTGCCAGCAGCTTAGATGTGGTAGCGGGAGAGCAGTTCTTC
TRBJ1-5 | TRBV12-3/TRBV12-4 | . | 14 | . | CASSLEGDWQPQHF | TGTGCCAGCAGTTTAGAGGGGGATTGGCAGCCCCAGCATTTT